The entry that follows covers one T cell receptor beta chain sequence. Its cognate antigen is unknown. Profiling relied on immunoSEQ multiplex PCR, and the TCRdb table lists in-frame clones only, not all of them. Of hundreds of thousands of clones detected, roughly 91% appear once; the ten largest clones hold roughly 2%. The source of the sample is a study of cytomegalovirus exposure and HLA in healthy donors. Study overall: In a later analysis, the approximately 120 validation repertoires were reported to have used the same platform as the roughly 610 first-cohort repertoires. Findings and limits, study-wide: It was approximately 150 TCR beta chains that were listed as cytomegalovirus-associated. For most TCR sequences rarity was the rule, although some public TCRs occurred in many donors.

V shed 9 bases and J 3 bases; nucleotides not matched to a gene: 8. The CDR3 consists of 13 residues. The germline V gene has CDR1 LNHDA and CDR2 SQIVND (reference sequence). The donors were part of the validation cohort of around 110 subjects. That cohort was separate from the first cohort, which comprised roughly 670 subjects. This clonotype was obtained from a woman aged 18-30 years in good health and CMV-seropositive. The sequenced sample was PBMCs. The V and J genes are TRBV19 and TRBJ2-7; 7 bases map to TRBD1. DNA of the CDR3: TGTGCCAGCGCTTATAACAGGGGCTACGAGCAGTACTTC. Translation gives CASAYNRGYEQYF.